A selection of T cell receptor beta chains follows, all from one sample in a study of blood T cell repertoires in COVID-19. TCRdb's copy holds only in-frame clones and misses some; the assay was immunoSEQ multiplex PCR. The sample holds 250,000 to 350,000 clones, about 90% seen once. Sequenced sample: peripheral blood. Receptors originate from a woman aged 25-40 years who had recovered from COVID-19. The CDR3 runs from the conserved cysteine through the conserved F or W. D genes are given only for firm matches. Only some rows state a clone size, as once, few, many or a class for expanded clones.

TRBJ2-7 TRBV2 NA TRBD2 TGTGCCAGCAGTGAGCGAGCGGGAGACTCCTACGAGCAGTACTTC CASSERAGDSYEQYF
TRBJ2-1 TRBV4-3 NA TRBD1 TGCGCCAGCAGCCACGACAGGGGTACGAATGAGCAGTTCTTC CASSHDRGTNEQFF
TRBJ2-1 TRBV30 NA NA TGTGTCTTGCAGGGGTTATACAATGAGCAGTTCTTC CVLQGLYNEQFF
TRBJ1-2 TRBV6-6 NA NA TGTGCCAGCAGTTTATCAGGGTCTTATGGCTACACCTTC CASSLSGSYGYTF
TRBJ2-1 TRBV4-3 once TRBD2 TGCGCCAGCAGCCAAGATGGGTGGCGGGAGAGCTTCTACAATGAGCAGTTCTTC CASSQDGWRESFYNEQFF
TRBJ1-2 TRBV19 once NA TGTGCCAGTAGTCGGGGTCGGGGTGGCTACACCTTC CASSRGRGGYTF
TRBJ2-2 TRBV3-1/TRBV3-2 NA NA TGTGCCAGCAGCCAACAGGGGAAAGGTTCCGGGGAGCTGTTTTTT CASSQQGKGSGELFF
TRBJ1-6 TRBV7-6 NA NA TGTGCCAGCAGCTTATCTGCCCTGAGACAGCGAAATTCACCCCTCCACTTT CASSLSALRQRNSPLHF
TRBJ1-6 TRBV10-1 NA TRBD1 TGCGCCAGCAGTGAGTCGACAGGGGTGAGGGGTTCACCCCTCCACTTT CASSESTGVRGSPLHF
TRBJ2-3 TRBV10-3 NA NA TGTGCCATCAGTGGGGCGACGGTTACTAGCACAGATACGCAGTATTTT CAISGATVTSTDTQYF
TRBJ2-3 TRBV19 once NA TGTGCCAGTAGTATAGACGGCGGGGTGGATACGCAGTATTTT CASSIDGGVDTQYF
TRBJ2-7 TRBV9 once NA TGTGCCAGCAGCAAGGTTGGGGAGTTGGGGGAGCAGTACTTC CASSKVGELGEQYF
TRBJ2-1 TRBV12-3/TRBV12-4 NA NA TGTGCCAGCAGTGTCAGCAATGAGCAGTTCTTC CASSVSNEQFF
TRBJ1-4 TRBV7-9 NA TRBD1 TGTGCCAGCAGCCCCCGGGGACAGGGCCCGAGGGCTAATGAAAAACTGTTTTTT CASSPRGQGPRANEKLFF
TRBJ2-7 TRBV23-1 once NA TGCGCCAGCAGTCAATCCACGGGGGGCTATACAGGTTACGAGCAGTACTTC CASSQSTGGYTGYEQYF
TRBJ1-6 TRBV9 NA TRBD1 TGTGCCAGCAGCGATATGACAGGGGATAATTCACCCCTCCACTTT CASSDMTGDNSPLHF
TRBJ2-4 TRBV5-4 NA TRBD2 TGTGCCAGCAGCTCGAGCGGGGAAAACATTCAGTACTTC CASSSSGENIQYF
TRBJ1-1 TRBV19 NA TRBD1 TGTGCCAGTAGTATAGACCCGACAGGGACTGAAGCTTTCTTT CASSIDPTGTEAFF
TRBJ2-6 TRBV19 NA NA TGTGCCAGTAGTATAGGTTCGGTATCCGGGGCCAACGTCCTGACTTTC CASSIGSVSGANVLTF
TRBJ1-5 TRBV19 NA TRBD1 TGTGCCAGTAGTCCCCGCGGAGGGGGCTATAGCAATCAGCCCCAGCATTTT CASSPRGGGYSNQPQHF
TRBJ1-1 TRBV5-4 NA NA TGTGCCAGCAGCTTACGGACAAACACTGAAGCTTTCTTT CASSLRTNTEAFF
TRBJ2-1 TRBV9 NA NA TGTGCCAGCAGCCCCCCAGCCGGGAGCACCTACAATGAGCAGTTCTTC CASSPPAGSTYNEQFF
TRBJ1-2 TRBV18 NA NA TGTGCCAGCTCACCCGGCAGGGAGGGCTATGGCTACACCTTC CASSPGREGYGYTF
TRBJ2-1 TRBV5-6 once NA TGTGCCAGCAGCAGGTATAGCGGTCGAAGCTCCTACAATGAGCAGTTCTTC CASSRYSGRSSYNEQFF
TRBJ2-7 TRBV5-5 NA TRBD1 TGTGCCAGCAGCCTTGACAGGGGCAACGAGCAGTACTTC CASSLDRGNEQYF
TRBJ1-2 TRBV5-4 NA TRBD1 TGTGCCAGCAGCTCGCGGGCAGGGGGCGACTATGGCTACACCTTC CASSSRAGGDYGYTF
TRBJ2-7 TRBV27 few NA TGTGCCAGCAGCGCTAGTGCGGGAACCTCCTCGGGCGAGCAGTACTTC CASSASAGTSSGEQYF
TRBJ2-3 TRBV10-3 NA TRBD2 TGTGCCATCAGTGAGTCGACTCCGGCTAGCGGTTCCACAGATACGCAGTATTTT CAISESTPASGSTDTQYF
TRBJ1-2 TRBV5-1 NA NA TGCGCCAGCAGCTTGATTCCCCATGATGCCGGGAAGTATGGCTACACCTTC CASSLIPHDAGKYGYTF
TRBJ1-1 TRBV25-1 NA TRBD1 TGTGCCAGCAGTGACGGGGACAGGGCCCTCTCTGAAGCTTTCTTT CASSDGDRALSEAFF
TRBJ1-1 TRBV6-1 NA NA TGTGCCAGCAGGCAGGGAGGCACTGAAGCTTTCTTT CASRQGGTEAFF
TRBJ2-5 TRBV7-3 NA NA TGTGCCAGCAGCTCAAACCAAGAGACCCAGTACTTC CASSSNQETQYF
TRBJ2-3 TRBV2 NA TRBD2 TGTGCCAGCAGTGCCTCATTAGCGGGGGATACGCAGTATTTT CASSASLAGDTQYF
TRBJ1-5 TRBV5-8 NA TRBD1 TGTGCCAGCAGTACCGGGACAGGGGATGTTCAGCCCCAGCATTTT CASSTGTGDVQPQHF
TRBJ1-1 TRBV11-2 NA NA TGTGCCAGCAGCGAGACAGTTAACACTGAAGCTTTCTTT CASSETVNTEAFF
TRBJ2-2 TRBV12-3/TRBV12-4 NA NA TGTGCCAGCAGCCTCTTATCCGGGGAGCTGTTTTTT CASSLLSGELFF
TRBJ1-5 TRBV3-1/TRBV3-2 few NA TGTGCCAGCAGCGACACACCTAATCAGCCCCAGCATTTT CASSDTPNQPQHF
TRBJ1-2 TRBV15 NA NA TGTGCCACCAGCAGAGGCTCAGGGTACGACTATGGCTACACCTTC CATSRGSGYDYGYTF
TRBJ2-3 TRBV28 NA NA TGTGCCAGCAGGAGGATAACAGATACGCAGTATTTT CASRRITDTQYF
TRBJ2-7 TRBV29-1 once TRBD1 TGCAGCGTAAGGACAGGGGGCGACGAGCAGTACTTC CSVRTGGDEQYF
TRBJ2-5 TRBV7-2 NA NA TGTGCCAGCAGATTCGGCGGTTCGGAGACCCAGTACTTC CASRFGGSETQYF
TRBJ2-7 TRBV28 once NA TGTGCCAGCAGTTTAGAGGGCGGGAATTTGTTCGACGAGCAGTACTTC CASSLEGGNLFDEQYF
TRBJ2-3 TRBV7-3 once NA TGTGCCAGCAGCCCCGACAGTTACGCTTCCACAGATACGCAGTATTTT CASSPDSYASTDTQYF
TRBJ1-6 TRBV5-3 NA NA TGTGCCAGAAGCTCTTACAGCAGAAGGAATTCACCCCTCCACTTT CARSSYSRRNSPLHF
TRBJ1-2 TRBV6-5 once TRBD1 TGTGCCAGCAGTTACCGAGACAGGGGAGGCTATGGCTACACCTTC CASSYRDRGGYGYTF
TRBJ2-1 TRBV27 NA NA TGTGCCAGCAGTTCCACTGACGGACTCGACGAGCAGTTCTTC CASSSTDGLDEQFF
TRBJ1-5 TRBV19 NA NA TGTGCCAGTACCCTGGACAGCTATAGCAATCAGCCCCAGCATTTT CASTLDSYSNQPQHF
TRBJ1-2 TRBV19 few TRBD1 TGTGCCAGTATCGACGGGACAGGGGTGAACTATGGCTACACCTTC CASIDGTGVNYGYTF
TRBJ2-7 TRBV11-2 few TRBD1 TGTGCCAGCAGCTTGGGGGCACAGGGGGCGCTAAGCGAGCAGTACTTC CASSLGAQGALSEQYF
TRBJ2-2 TRBV19 once NA TGTGCCAGTAGTAACCGGAGGAACACCGGGGAGCTGTTTTTT CASSNRRNTGELFF
TRBJ2-3 TRBV19 NA NA TGTGCCAGTAGTATTACCTCGGTAAAGAGCACAGATACGCAGTATTTT CASSITSVKSTDTQYF
TRBJ1-6 TRBV25-1 NA NA TGTGCCAGCAGCCAGGGAACCAATTCACCCCTCCACTTT CASSQGTNSPLHF
TRBJ2-7 TRBV5-1 NA TRBD1 TGCGCCAGCAGCGGGACAGGGGCCTACGAGCAGTACTTC CASSGTGAYEQYF
TRBJ2-2 TRBV5-1 NA TRBD2 TGCGCCAGCAGCTGGGGTGGCGGGAGTTCAACCGGGGAGCTGTTTTTT CASSWGGGSSTGELFF
TRBJ2-7 TRBV28 NA TRBD2 TGTGCCAGCAGTCCGACTAGCGGGAACTCCTACGAGCAGTACTTC CASSPTSGNSYEQYF
TRBJ2-1 TRBV7-9 few NA TGTGCCAGCAGCTTAGCGTGGAGTGATGAGCAGTTCTTC CASSLAWSDEQFF
TRBJ1-2 TRBV4-1 NA NA TGCGCCAGCAGCCAAGGTCGGTGGGAGGGGGACTATGGCTACACCTTC CASSQGRWEGDYGYTF
TRBJ2-5 TRBV6-5 NA NA TGTGCCAGCAGTTACTCCGGGTCAGGGTCAGAGACCCAGTACTTC CASSYSGSGSETQYF
TRBJ1-1 TRBV6-1 NA NA TGTGCCAGCAGTGAAGCTGGGGTAGGGGAGGGGAAGACTGAAGCTTTCTTT CASSEAGVGEGKTEAFF
TRBJ2-7 TRBV7-2 NA NA TGTGCCAGCAGCTTAAATCGCGGGGCCTACGAGCAGTACTTC CASSLNRGAYEQYF